This T cell receptor (beta chain) was sequenced during a study of blood T cell repertoires in COVID-19. Participants, about 18 to 90 years old, spanned under 30 US areas. Cohorts were determined from participant-reported clinical history. The assay was immunoSEQ multiplex PCR, and TCRdb's table has in-frame clones only and misses some. The data contain about 280,000 clones, roughly 87% of them singletons. The V gene end was trimmed by 4 bases and the J gene end by 4 bases; junction bases not matched to a gene: 3. Germline-derived CDR1 and CDR2 are MNHEY and SVGAGI. The length of the CDR3 is 13 residues.

The sample taken for sequencing was PBMCs or T cells enriched from blood (not recorded which). The source is a middle-aged woman who had recovered from COVID-19. The chain has TRBV6-5 and TRBJ2-5, with 7 bases lining up with TRBD1. The CDR3 coding sequence is TGTGCCAGCAGTTTGACAGGGTCAGAGACCCAGTACTTC. It is translated as CASSLTGSETQYF.